The T cell receptor (beta chain) under discussion was sequenced for a study of radiotherapy plus CTLA-4 blockade in lung cancer. The table came from immunoSEQ multiplex PCR; TCRdb's copy has only in-frame clones and leaves some out. This sample has tens of thousands of clones, with about 78% found just once. This CDR3 comprises 16 residues. V lost 6 bases to trimming and J lost 7 bases; unmatched junction nucleotides: 9. The V gene's germline CDR1 is LNHDA and CDR2 SQIVND (reference sequence). The sequencing here drew on peripheral blood, taken from a patient treated with radiotherapy plus ipilimumab. V is TRBV19 and J is TRBJ1-6, with 10 nucleotides matching TRBD1. The receptor's source is a human donor with non-small cell lung cancer whose response to radiotherapy plus ipilimumab could not be evaluated. Some clones in this sample may be carry-over from other donors' samples. Here the CDR3 reads CASRAGTGVKNSPLHF. The CDR3 DNA is TGTGCCAGTAGGGCCGGGACAGGGGTGAAAAATTCACCCCTCCACTTT.